The TCR beta chain under discussion was sequenced for a study of OX40 agonist ivuxolimab in advanced cancers. Points from the study as a whole: Averaged across samples, CD8+ T cells carried more expanded clones than CD4+ did. At doses 0.1 to 3.0 mg/kg, CD4+ and CD8+ clones expanded.

For this clone: Its antigen is undetermined.

TCRdb's copy holds only in-frame clones and misses some; the assay was immunoSEQ multiplex PCR. The repertoire includes about 91,000 clones, 70% to 90% of them detected once, and 0.4% to 0.65% sits in the top ten. The sampling schedule covered blood at baseline, cycle 4 day 1, and cycle 7 day 1. Trimming stripped 2 bases from V and 0 bases from J, with 3 bases between. CDR1 MNHEY and CDR2 SVGAGI come from the germline V gene. The CDR3 runs 13 residues. The chain is built from TRBV6-5 and TRBJ2-3; D gene uncertain. Sequenced material: CD4+ or CD8+ T cells sorted from blood, taken in a trial of the OX40 agonist ivuxolimab. The source is an adult with an advanced solid tumor such as melanoma, head and neck, liver or kidney cancer. The chain's CDR3 is CASSYDSTDTQYF. CDR3 sequence (DNA): TGTGCCAGCAGTTACGATAGCACAGATACGCAGTATTTT.